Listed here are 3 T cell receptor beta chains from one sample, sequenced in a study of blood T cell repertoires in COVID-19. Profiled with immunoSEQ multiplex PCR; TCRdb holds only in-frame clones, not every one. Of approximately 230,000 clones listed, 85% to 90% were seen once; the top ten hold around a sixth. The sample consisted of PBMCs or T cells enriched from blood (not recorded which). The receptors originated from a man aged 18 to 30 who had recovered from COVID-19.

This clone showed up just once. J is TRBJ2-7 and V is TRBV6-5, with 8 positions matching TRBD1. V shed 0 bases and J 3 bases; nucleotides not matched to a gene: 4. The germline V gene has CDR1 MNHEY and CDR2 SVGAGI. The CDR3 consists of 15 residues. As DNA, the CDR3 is TGTGCCAGCAGTTACTCCTATGGGACAGGCTACGAGCAGTACTTC. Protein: CASSYSYGTGYEQYF.

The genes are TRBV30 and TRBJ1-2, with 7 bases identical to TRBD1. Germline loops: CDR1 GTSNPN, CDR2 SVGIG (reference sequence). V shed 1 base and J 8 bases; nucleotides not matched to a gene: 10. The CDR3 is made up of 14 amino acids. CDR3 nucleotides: TGTGCCTGGAGTGCCCCAGACAGGGAACGAGGCTACACCTTC. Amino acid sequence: CAWSAPDRERGYTF.

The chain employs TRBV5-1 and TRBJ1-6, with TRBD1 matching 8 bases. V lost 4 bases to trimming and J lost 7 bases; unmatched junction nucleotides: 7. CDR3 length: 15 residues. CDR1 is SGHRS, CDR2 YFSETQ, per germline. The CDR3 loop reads CASSPGQATNSPLHF. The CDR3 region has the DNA TGCGCCAGCAGCCCGGGACAGGCGACAAATTCACCCCTCCACTTT.